The 22 T cell receptor beta chains below come from one sample, sequenced in a study of blood T cell repertoires in COVID-19. Profiled with immunoSEQ multiplex PCR; TCRdb holds only in-frame clones, not every one. The data contain 150,000 to 200,000 clones, roughly 82% of them singletons. The sample consisted of peripheral blood. The receptors were sampled from a woman aged 40 to 50 with COVID-19, enrolled during active disease.

The chain recombines TRBV4-2 with TRBJ2-5; 9 bases fit TRBD2. The CDR3 contains 14 residues. J was trimmed by 5 bases and V by 3 bases; bases with no gene match: 4. Germline V gene lookup returns CDR1 LGHNA and CDR2 YNFKEQ. The CDR3 loop reads CASSQGLASETQYF. The CDR3 DNA reads as TGTGCCAGCAGCCAGGGACTAGCTAGCGAGACCCAGTACTTC.

This clone was observed a single time. V is TRBV5-4 and J is TRBJ1-1, with a tentative D call TRBD1 (6 bases). Trimming shortened V by 7 bases and J by 0 bases, and 25 bases separated the two germline ends. Germline CDR1 is SGHNT and CDR2 is YYREEE (reference sequence). This CDR3 is 18 amino acids long. CDR3 coding DNA: TGTGCCAGCGCCGACGACCGGGGGGGCAGGGTCTTGAACACTGAAGCTTTCTTT. It specifies CASADDRGGRVLNTEAFF. The variable domain in full, completed from reference TRBV5-4 and TRBJ1-1, reads ETGVTQSPTHLIKTRGQQVTLRCSSQSGHNTVSWYQQALGQGPQFIFQYYREEENGRGNFPPRFSGLQFPNYSSELNVNALELDDSALYLCASADDRGGRVLNTEAFFGQGTRLTVV.

The rearrangement links TRBV4-2 to TRBJ2-3; D perhaps matches TRBD2 (5 bases). This CDR3 contains 15 residues. Germline V lookup: CDR1 LGHNA, CDR2 YNFKEQ. V dropped 0 bases and J dropped 4 bases, with 11 bases sitting between them. This CDR3 is CASSQDSRDPDTQYF. The CDR3 nucleotides are TGTGCCAGCAGCCAAGATAGTCGGGATCCAGATACGCAGTATTTT.

Worth noting for this clone: At one of its ends the junction is not consistent with the germline gene, which may arise from a read error. The sample has other DNA sequences that encode this CDR3 too. The rearrangement joins TRBV9 to TRBJ1-6; 8 nucleotides agree with TRBD1. CDR3 length: 15 amino acids. Germline V lookup: CDR1 SGDLS, CDR2 YYNGEE. The CDR3 region has the DNA TGTGCCAGTAGCGTAGTTGCAGGGGGCAATTCACCCCTCCACTTT. Its protein product is CASSVVAGGNSPLHF.

This clone has just a few counts. The gene calls are TRBV14 and TRBJ1-1, with D hard to call. The germline CDR1 and CDR2 sequences are SGHDN and FVKESK. The CDR3 extends over 13 amino acids. With 2 bases removed from V and 0 bases from J, the gap between germline ends came to 4 bases. The CDR3 here is CASSQIMNTEAFF. The CDR3 DNA sequence: TGTGCCAGCAGCCAAATAATGAACACTGAAGCTTTCTTT.

The rearrangement joins TRBV6-2 or TRBV6-3 to TRBJ2-3, with TRBD2 as a possible D gene (6 bases). Per germline, CDR1 MNHEY and CDR2 SVGEGT. The ends were cut back, 6 bases at V and 2 bases at J, with 9 bases in the middle. The CDR3 is 13 amino acids. As DNA, the CDR3 is TGTGCCAGCAGCCGGGACTCCACAGATACGCAGTATTTT. Its protein is CASSRDSTDTQYF.

This chain connects TRBV27 to TRBJ2-1; D gene uncertain. The V gene lost 5 bases and the J gene lost 4 bases, with 3 bases spanning the gap. Germline values: CDR1 MNHEY, CDR2 SMNVEV (reference sequence). The CDR3 covers 11 residues. CDR3 region: CASSRYNEQFF. The CDR3 bases are TGTGCCAGCAGTCGGTACAATGAGCAGTTCTTC.

The chain is built from TRBV12-3 or TRBV12-4 and TRBJ1-1, with no clear D. Trimming stripped 5 bases from V and 4 bases from J, with 11 bases between. CDR3 length equals 13 residues. In DNA, the CDR3 is TGTGCCAGCAGTCAGCGTCGGGGCACTGAAGCTTTCTTT. This sequence encodes CASSQRRGTEAFF.

The CDR3 coding sequence is TGTGCCAGCAGAACAAACAGGGGAGAGACCCAGTACTTC. It codes for CASRTNRGETQYF. This rearrangement joins TRBV2 to TRBJ2-5; TRBD1 matches at 7 bases. After removal of 6 bases from V and 4 bases from J, the junction contained 5 bases not matched to a gene. Germline CDR1 and CDR2: SNHLY and FYNNEI. This CDR3 comprises 13 residues.

The sample holds one count of this clone. The chain carries TRBV2 and TRBJ2-5; D may be TRBD2 (5 bases). Deletions cut 7 bases from V and 4 bases from J, with 10 bases between. Germline CDR1 is SNHLY and CDR2 is FYNNEI. The CDR3 is 12 amino acids. CDR3 sequence: CASKSAGETQYF. The DNA for the CDR3 is TGTGCCAGCAAAAGTGCGGGAGAGACCCAGTACTTC.

In its sample, this clone was seen once. This chain joins TRBV14 and TRBJ1-1; possible D gene TRBD1, 5 bases. CDR3 length: 14 amino acids. V was trimmed by 4 bases and J by 3 bases, leaving 12 bases between them. The germline CDR1 and CDR2 sequences are SGHDN and FVKESK. The CDR3 DNA is TGTGCCAGCAGCCTGTTGGGGGGTTACACTGAAGCTTTCTTT. Amino acids: CASSLLGGYTEAFF.

The gene calls are TRBV6-5 and TRBJ1-1, with TRBD1 identical over 8 bases. CDR1 is MNHEY, CDR2 SVGAGI, per germline. The junction had 4 bases not matched to a gene; V was cut back by 5 bases and J by 5 bases. This CDR3 spans 13 amino acids. The CDR3 loop is CASSMGQATEAFF. For the CDR3, the DNA is TGTGCCAGCAGTATGGGACAGGCTACTGAAGCTTTCTTT.

The V call is TRBV7-9, the J call TRBJ1-3, with a tentative D call TRBD1 (5 bases). The CDR3 loop spans 12 amino acids. Germline V gives CDR1 SEHNR, CDR2 FQNEAQ (reference sequence). With 3 bases removed from V and 8 bases from J, the gap between germline ends came to 8 bases. CDR3 sequence: CASSFRVDTIYF. Written as DNA, the CDR3 is TGTGCCAGCAGCTTCAGGGTGGACACCATATATTTT.

This sequence joins TRBV2 and TRBJ2-3, with 7 bases matching TRBD2. The V segment lost 7 bases and the J segment 0 bases; nucleotides outside the gene matches: 7. Germline V gene lookup returns CDR1 SNHLY and CDR2 FYNNEI. This CDR3 region has 15 residues. CDR3 sequence: CASIGRLASTDTQYF. The CDR3 nucleotides read TGTGCCAGCATCGGGAGGTTGGCTAGCACAGATACGCAGTATTTT. The entire variable domain, with the rest obtained from reference TRBV2 and TRBJ2-3, is as follows: EPEVTQTPSHQVTQMGQEVILRCVPISNHLYFYWYRQILGQKVEFLVSFYNNEISEKSEIFDDQFSVERPDGSNFTLKIRSTKLEDSAMYFCASIGRLASTDTQYFGPGTRLTVL.

This chain links TRBV6-5 with TRBJ1-1; 7 nucleotides line up with TRBD1. This CDR3 region has 12 residues. Per the germline V gene, CDR1 is MNHEY and CDR2 is SVGAGI. Losses at the gene ends were 9 bases for V and 7 bases for J; bases not matched to a gene: 8. As DNA, the CDR3 is TGTGCCAGTTTACGACAGGGAGGTGAAGCTTTCTTT. It yields the protein CASLRQGGEAFF.

V is TRBV5-6 and J is TRBJ1-6, with TRBD1 as a possible D gene (5 bases). This CDR3 spans 15 amino acids. Trimming left V 4 bases short and J 6 bases short, with 14 bases between. Germline assignment: CDR1 SGHDT and CDR2 YYEEEE. The CDR3, as DNA: TGTGCCAGCAGCCCCGGGCGGGGCGGTAATTCACCCCTCCACTTT. Translated: CASSPGRGGNSPLHF.

The chain employs TRBV14 and TRBJ1-1, with 8 bases lining up with TRBD1. Germline CDR1 SGHDN, CDR2 FVKESK. After removal of 3 bases from V and 4 bases from J, the junction contained 7 bases not matched to a gene. The CDR3 is made up of 15 amino acids. CDR3 DNA sequence: TGTGCCAGCAGCCATAGGACAGGGAGGGTCACTGAAGCTTTCTTT. Translation gives CASSHRTGRVTEAFF.

The chain combines TRBV6-5 with TRBJ1-2; 7 nucleotides agree with TRBD1. The length of the CDR3 is 13 residues. Germline-derived CDR1 and CDR2 are MNHEY and SVGAGI. V shed 5 bases, J shed 8 bases, and the junction held 8 bases outside the gene matches. Here the CDR3 reads CASSRGQENGYTF. In DNA form, the CDR3 reads TGTGCCAGCAGTCGTGGACAGGAGAACGGCTACACCTTC.

The sample holds a few counts of this clone. The chain has TRBV18 and TRBJ2-5; D uncertain. This CDR3 spans 14 amino acids. CDR1 and CDR2 from the germline V gene are KGHSH and LQKENI. The V and J ends lost 3 bases and 2 bases respectively, with 10 bases between them. As DNA, the CDR3 is TGTGCCAGCTCACCCCCCAACTGGCAAGAGACCCAGTACTTC. The encoded protein is CASSPPNWQETQYF.

This clone was counted only a few times. J is TRBJ1-1 and V is TRBV19; tentatively, D is TRBD1 (5 bases). Germline assignment: CDR1 LNHDA and CDR2 SQIVND (reference sequence). Deletions cut 10 bases from V and 3 bases from J, with 15 bases between. The CDR3 has 13 residues. This chain's CDR3 is CATLGTWDTEAFF. The CDR3, as DNA: TGTGCCACCCTCGGGACTTGGGACACTGAAGCTTTCTTT.

The rearrangement uses TRBV9 and TRBJ2-7; 9 bases agree with TRBD2. With V trimmed by 3 bases and J by 4 bases, 11 bases remained unmatched. CDR1 and CDR2 from the germline V gene are SGDLS and YYNGEE. CDR3 size: 16 residues. CDR3 in DNA: TGTGCCAGCAGCGAGGGGACCGGGACTAGCAATTACGAGCAGTACTTC. Encoded protein: CASSEGTGTSNYEQYF.

V gene TRBV5-1 combines with J gene TRBJ2-1; the match to TRBD1 covers 8 bases. The CDR3 spans 17 residues. Germline V gives CDR1 SGHRS, CDR2 YFSETQ. Trimming cost V 0 bases and J 1 base; bases outside gene matches: 6. CDR3 loop: CASSLAQGVGSYNEQFF. The CDR3 bases are TGCGCCAGCAGCTTGGCACAGGGGGTCGGGTCCTACAATGAGCAGTTCTTC.